This T cell receptor (beta chain) came from a study of cytomegalovirus exposure and HLA in healthy donors. Researchers ran the PCR with 60 Vbeta and 13 Jbeta primers. Clones were sequenced by immunoSEQ multiplex PCR, and TCRdb holds only the in-frame ones, with some missing. This sample carries 150,000 to 200,000 clones, almost 80% of them seen once, and the ten largest clones take over 0.95%. Study conclusions and caveats: Earlier results showed most TCR beta V segments being productive about 87% or about 30% of the time.

Germline V gives CDR1 SGDLS, CDR2 YYNGEE. CDR3 length: 16 amino acids. V gave up 3 bases and J gave up 0 bases; unmatched junction bases: 6. Comments on this clone: What it recognizes is unknown.

The rearrangement joins TRBV9 to TRBJ1-3; 7 bases fit TRBD1. The sample consisted of PBMCs. The sequence came from a woman aged 45 to 65 in good health and CMV-seropositive. In DNA form, the CDR3 reads TGTGCCAGCAGCGCCGGACAGGTATTCTCTGGAAACACCATATATTTT. It encodes CASSAGQVFSGNTIYF.